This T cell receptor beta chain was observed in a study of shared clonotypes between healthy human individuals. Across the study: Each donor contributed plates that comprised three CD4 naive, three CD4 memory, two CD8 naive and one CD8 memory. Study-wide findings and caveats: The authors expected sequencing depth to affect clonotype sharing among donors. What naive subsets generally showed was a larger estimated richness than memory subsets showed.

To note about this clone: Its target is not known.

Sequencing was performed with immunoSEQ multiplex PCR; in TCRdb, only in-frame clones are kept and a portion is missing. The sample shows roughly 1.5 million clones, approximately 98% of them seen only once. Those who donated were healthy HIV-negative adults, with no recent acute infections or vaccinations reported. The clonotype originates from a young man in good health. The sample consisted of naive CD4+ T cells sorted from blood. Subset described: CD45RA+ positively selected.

CDR3 DNA: TGTGCCAGCAGTGAAAGACTAGTATTCGAGCAGTACTTC. It yields the protein CASSERLVFEQYF. The chain joins TRBV6-1 to TRBJ2-7; weak D call: TRBD2 (6 bases). The V gene lost 2 bases and the J gene lost 6 bases, with 11 bases spanning the gap. Germline CDR1 MNHNS, CDR2 SASEGT. The CDR3 length is 13 residues.